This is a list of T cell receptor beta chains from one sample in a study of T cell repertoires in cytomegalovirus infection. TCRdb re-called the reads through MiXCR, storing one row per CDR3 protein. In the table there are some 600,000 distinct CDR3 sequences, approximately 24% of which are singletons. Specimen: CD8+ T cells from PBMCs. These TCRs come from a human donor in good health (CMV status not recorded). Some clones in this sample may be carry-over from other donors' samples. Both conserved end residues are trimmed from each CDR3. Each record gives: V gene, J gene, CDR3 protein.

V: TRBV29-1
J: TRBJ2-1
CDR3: SVNGQGARSDEQF

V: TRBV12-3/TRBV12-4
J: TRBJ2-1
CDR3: ASSPGLAGYLNEQF

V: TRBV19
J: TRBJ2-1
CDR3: ASSIIPGGPNEQF

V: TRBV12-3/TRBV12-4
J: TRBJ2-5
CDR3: ASSLPNVQETQY

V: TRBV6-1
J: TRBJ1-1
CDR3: ASSPGRMSEAF

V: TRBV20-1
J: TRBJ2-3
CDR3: SARDGTVTDTQY

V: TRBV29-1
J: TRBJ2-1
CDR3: SVDSRGEGLLGNEQF

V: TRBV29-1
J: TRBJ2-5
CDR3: SLTGLLGLGGETQY

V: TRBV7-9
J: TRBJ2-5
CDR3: ASSSQPGQAGETQY

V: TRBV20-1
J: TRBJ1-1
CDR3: SARDRGVGTEAF

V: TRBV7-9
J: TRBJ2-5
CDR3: TSSQREREETQY

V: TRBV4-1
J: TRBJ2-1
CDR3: ASSQDPTNEQF

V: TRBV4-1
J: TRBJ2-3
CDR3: ASSQERGFTDTQY

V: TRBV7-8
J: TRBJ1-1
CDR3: ASSSLRDRTEAF